What follows are 9 T cell receptor beta chains derived from one specimen sequenced in a study of CD8+ T cells in alopecia areata. Treatment of the sample: oral pan-JAK inhibitor, 5-10 mg twice daily. Sequencing templates came from extracted RNA that was reverse transcribed into cDNA. Profiling relied on immunoSEQ multiplex PCR, and the TCRdb table lists in-frame clones only, not all of them. In the table there are about 150,000 clones, less than 70% of which are singletons. Material: CD8+ T cells sorted from blood, obtained at week 4, from a patient treated with tofacitinib. These receptors were obtained from a human donor with alopecia areata.

The chain combines TRBV29-1 with TRBJ2-6; D possibly corresponds to TRBD2 (6 bases). V was pared by 4 bases and J by 0 bases, with 13 bases between. CDR3 length: 16 amino acids. The germline CDR1 and CDR2 sequences are SQVTM and ANQGSEA. The CDR3 DNA reads as TGCAGCGTTGTAGAGGGAGGAGTCTCTGGGGCCAACGTCCTGACTTTC. The encoded protein is CSVVEGGVSGANVLTF.

The V and J genes are TRBV9 and TRBJ2-5; 10 positions match TRBD1. V trimming: 4 bases; J trimming: 2 bases; junction bases outside the gene matches: 11. The CDR3 runs to 17 residues. The germline V gene encodes CDR1 SGDLS and CDR2 YYNGEE. The CDR3 region has the DNA TGTGCCAGCAGCAACCCGGGACAGGGGATCGCGCAAGAGACCCAGTACTTC. Translating it yields CASSNPGQGIAQETQYF.

This clone appeared a few times. The chain is built from TRBV2 and TRBJ2-3; D call uncertain. CDR1 and CDR2 (germline): SNHLY, FYNNEI. The V gene lost 1 base and the J gene lost 4 bases, with 6 bases spanning the gap. The CDR3 is made up of 13 amino acids. CDR3 region: CASSEGVPDTQYF. DNA for the CDR3: TGTGCCAGCAGTGAAGGGGTCCCAGATACGCAGTATTTT.

This clone came up once. This chain uses TRBV6-6 with TRBJ1-1, with 7 bases lining up with TRBD1. Per the germline V gene, CDR1 is MNHNY and CDR2 is SVGAGI (reference sequence). V shed 7 bases and J 8 bases; nucleotides not matched to a gene: 4. The length of the CDR3 is 11 residues. This chain's CDR3 is CASTDREEAFF. The CDR3, as DNA: TGTGCCAGCACCGACAGGGAGGAAGCTTTCTTT.

The sample holds a few counts of this clone. This chain joins TRBV10-2 and TRBJ2-1; TRBD2 aligns across 7 bases. Germline V gives CDR1 WSHSY, CDR2 SAAADI. V shed 8 bases, J shed 4 bases, and the junction held 14 bases outside the gene matches. The length of the CDR3 is 16 residues. The CDR3 spells CASSLGGGPGYNEQFF. The CDR3 DNA sequence: TGCGCCAGCTCCTTGGGGGGAGGGCCCGGGTACAATGAGCAGTTCTTC.

The rearrangement uses TRBV27 and TRBJ1-1; D not certain. The CDR3 totals 13 residues. CDR1 and CDR2 from the germline V gene are MNHEY and SMNVEV (reference sequence). V was pared by 4 bases and J by 3 bases, with 9 bases between. CDR3 sequence (DNA): TGTGCCAGCAGTTCCCAGACTCACACTGAAGCTTTCTTT. It yields the protein CASSSQTHTEAFF.

Turning to this clone: Other DNA sequences in this specimen translate into the identical CDR3. This chain links TRBV5-5 with TRBJ2-5; 7 bases match TRBD1. Trimming took 2 bases from V and 2 from J; bases not matched to a gene: 3. Germline-derived CDR1 and CDR2 are SGHKS and YYEKEE (reference sequence). CDR3 length: 14 residues. This CDR3 is CASSFGDRQETQYF. As DNA, the CDR3 is TGTGCCAGCAGCTTTGGGGACAGACAAGAGACCCAGTACTTC.

This clone was seen a handful of times. The rearrangement uses TRBV13 and TRBJ2-5; TRBD1 is a possible D gene (5 bases). Germline CDR1 is PRHDT and CDR2 is FYEKMQ (reference sequence). The V end was cut by 3 bases, the J end by 5 bases, with 10 bases between. CDR3 length: 13 residues. The CDR3 nucleotides read TGTGCCAGCAGCTTTCCAGGGCGCGAGACCCAGTACTTC. It yields the protein CASSFPGRETQYF.

The J gene is TRBJ2-7, the V gene TRBV30; 10 nucleotides match TRBD1. Per the germline V gene, CDR1 is GTSNPN and CDR2 is SVGIG (reference sequence). The CDR3 runs 13 residues. Unmatched junction bases numbered 4, after V lost 3 bases and J lost 5 bases. CDR3 amino acids: CAWSGQGGNEQYF. The CDR3 region has the DNA TGTGCCTGGAGCGGACAGGGGGGCAACGAGCAGTACTTC.